What follows are 24 T cell receptor beta chains derived from one specimen sequenced in a study of blood T cell repertoires in COVID-19. The assay was immunoSEQ multiplex PCR, and TCRdb's table has in-frame clones only and misses some. The sample consists of a few hundred thousand clones, around 85% of them appearing once. Sequenced material: PBMCs or T cells enriched from blood (not recorded which). The receptors originated from a woman aged 50 to 65 who had recovered from COVID-19.

V usage is TRBV19 and J usage is TRBJ2-7; D perhaps matches TRBD2 (5 bases). Germline-derived CDR1 and CDR2 are LNHDA and SQIVND (reference sequence). The CDR3 length is 13 residues. V shed 3 bases and J shed 3 bases, with 9 bases lying between them. The CDR3 DNA reads as TGTGCCAGTAGTATGGGAGCCAACTACGAGCAGTACTTC. Protein sequence: CASSMGANYEQYF.

The V call is TRBV4-2, the J call TRBJ1-4, with a possible D match to TRBD1 (6 bases). The CDR3 length is 15 residues. Trimming pared 1 base from V and 6 bases from J, leaving 12 bases between. Germline V CDR1 and CDR2: LGHNA, YNFKEQ. Here the CDR3 reads CASSQAQGGDEKLFF. The DNA for the CDR3 is TGTGCCAGCAGCCAAGCACAGGGTGGGGATGAAAAACTGTTTTTT.

The chain joins TRBV4-1 to TRBJ2-1; 9 nucleotides match TRBD2. The V segment lost 1 base and the J segment 5 bases; nucleotides outside the gene matches: 3. Germline V gene lookup returns CDR1 MGHRA and CDR2 YSYEKL. The CDR3 runs to 15 residues. The CDR3 DNA follows: TGCGCCAGCAGCCAAGTCGGGACTAGCAACAATGAGCAGTTCTTC. Its translation: CASSQVGTSNNEQFF.

The V and J genes are TRBV18 and TRBJ1-1, with TRBD1 identical over 7 bases. The junction had 3 bases not matched to a gene; V was cut back by 4 bases and J by 1 base. Germline V gives CDR1 KGHSH, CDR2 LQKENI. This CDR3 is built from 14 residues. The CDR3 sequence: CASSLRQGNTEAFF. The CDR3 nucleotides read TGTGCCAGCTCACTCAGACAGGGGAACACTGAAGCTTTCTTT.

The genes are TRBV29-1 and TRBJ2-7, with D perhaps TRBD1 (5 bases). This CDR3 is 12 amino acids long. V was cut by 6 bases and J by 2 bases, with 11 bases left in between. Germline CDR1 is SQVTM and CDR2 is ANQGSEA. Here the CDR3 DNA reads TGCAGCGTCAGGGCTGCAGCCTACGAGCAGTACTTC. Its protein product is CSVRAAAYEQYF.

V gene TRBV29-1 combines with J gene TRBJ1-1; D ambiguous. Per the germline V gene, CDR1 is SQVTM and CDR2 is ANQGSEA. This CDR3 spans 13 amino acids. Trimming pared 4 bases from V and 4 bases from J, leaving 13 bases between. The CDR3 is CSVVPGGVTEAFF. CDR3 coding DNA: TGCAGCGTTGTTCCAGGCGGGGTCACTGAAGCTTTCTTT.

The chain carries TRBV6-4 and TRBJ2-2; TRBD1 aligns across 10 bases. Per germline, CDR1 MRHNA and CDR2 SNTAGT. V was clipped by 7 bases and J by 6 bases; unmatched bases: 5. The CDR3 length is 14 residues. The CDR3 nucleotides read TGTGCCAGCAAAGGACAGGGGGAATCCGGGGAGCTGTTTTTT. It is translated as CASKGQGESGELFF.

J is TRBJ2-5 and V is TRBV5-1; TRBD2 matches at 13 bases. This CDR3 has 17 residues. Trimming cost V 0 bases and J 5 bases; bases outside gene matches: 7. CDR1 SGHRS and CDR2 YFSETQ come from the germline V gene. In nucleotides, the CDR3 is TGCGCCAGCAGCTTGGGCGGGACTAGCGGGGCGAGGGAGACCCAGTACTTC. Its protein is CASSLGGTSGARETQYF.

This sequence joins TRBV5-1 and TRBJ2-3; 8 nucleotides line up with TRBD2. The CDR3 runs to 14 residues. Germline loops: CDR1 SGHRS, CDR2 YFSETQ. The V and J ends lost 4 bases and 2 bases, in that order; junction bases with no gene match: 3. CDR3 loop: CASSRTSFTDTQYF. The CDR3 DNA follows: TGCGCCAGCAGCAGGACTAGCTTCACAGATACGCAGTATTTT.

This clone was recorded a few times. The chain employs TRBV5-5 and TRBJ2-3; D may be TRBD2 (6 bases). With 4 bases removed from V and 3 bases from J, the gap between germline ends came to 12 bases. The CDR3 extends over 14 amino acids. Germline-derived CDR1 and CDR2 are SGHKS and YYEKEE (reference sequence). The DNA for the CDR3 is TGTGCCAGCAGCCTCACTAGCATGACAGATACGCAGTATTTT. Translating gives CASSLTSMTDTQYF.

The J gene is TRBJ1-1, the V gene TRBV3-1 (or the pseudogene TRBV3-2); D possibly corresponds to TRBD1 (5 bases). V lost 8 bases and J 7 bases, leaving 11 bases between the germline ends. The CDR3 extends over 11 amino acids. Germline assignment: CDR1 LGHDT and CDR2 YNNKEL (reference sequence). CDR3 residues: CASRGGVEAFF. CDR3 DNA: TGTGCCAGCCGAGGAGGGGTTGAAGCTTTCTTT.

The V and J genes are TRBV9 and TRBJ2-4, with TRBD1 matching 12 bases. The CDR3 totals 17 residues. Losses at the gene ends were 1 base for V and 3 bases for J; bases not matched to a gene: 5. Per the germline V gene, CDR1 is SGDLS and CDR2 is YYNGEE. In DNA, the CDR3 is TGTGCCAGCAGCGTAACCGGGACAGGGGGCGGCAAAAACATTCAGTACTTC. Its protein product is CASSVTGTGGGKNIQYF.

This chain connects TRBV5-6 to TRBJ1-2; D might be TRBD1 (5 bases). The germline V gene has CDR1 SGHDT and CDR2 YYEEEE. The V end lost 3 bases, the J end lost 3 bases, and 6 bases lay between the germline ends. There are 12 residues in the CDR3. DNA for the CDR3: TGTGCCAGCAGCTGGGACTACTATGGCTACACCTTC. This encodes CASSWDYYGYTF.

The chain uses TRBV7-9 and TRBJ1-2; the match to TRBD1 covers 10 bases. Germline-derived CDR1 and CDR2 are SEHNR and FQNEAQ (reference sequence). The V gene end was trimmed by 5 bases and the J gene end by 7 bases; junction bases not matched to a gene: 7. The CDR3 has 14 residues. The CDR3 loop is CASSPRQGALGYTF. The CDR3 nucleotides read TGTGCCAGCAGCCCAAGACAGGGGGCGCTTGGCTACACCTTC.

The chain uses TRBV5-1 and TRBJ2-1; 10 nucleotides line up with TRBD2. V dropped 1 base and J dropped 9; count of bases not matched to a gene: 4. The CDR3 sequence is 14 residues long. Germline-derived CDR1 and CDR2 are SGHRS and YFSETQ. Here the CDR3 DNA reads TGCGCCAGCAGCTTGACTAGCGGGGTCAGTGAGCAGTTCTTC. Translated: CASSLTSGVSEQFF.

The V call is TRBV5-5, the J call TRBJ2-2; TRBD1 aligns across 9 bases. The V gene end was trimmed by 4 bases and the J gene end by 4 bases; junction bases not matched to a gene: 8. Germline V gene sequence: CDR1 SGHKS, CDR2 YYEKEE (reference sequence). The CDR3 is 16 residues long. CDR3 region: CASSTRDRVFTGELFF. CDR3 DNA: TGTGCCAGCAGCACCCGGGACAGGGTTTTCACCGGGGAGCTGTTTTTT.

Only one count was recorded for this clone. The CDR3 nucleotides are TGTGCCAGCATCCCGGGACAGGGTGTTTTGACCCAGTACTTC. It encodes CASIPGQGVLTQYF. The V call is TRBV6-6, the J call TRBJ2-5; 9 nucleotides match TRBD1. Trimming removed 7 bases from V and 7 bases from J; junction bases left unmatched: 10. The germline V gene has CDR1 MNHNY and CDR2 SVGAGI (reference sequence). This CDR3 region has 14 residues.

This clone turned up a few times. The chain is built from TRBV7-2 and TRBJ1-4, with TRBD1 identical over 8 bases. Unmatched junction bases numbered 4, after V lost 1 base and J lost 6 bases. Per germline, CDR1 SGHTA and CDR2 FQGNSA. The CDR3 length is 15 residues. CDR3 sequence: CASSLGQGKDEKLFF. In nucleotides, the CDR3 is TGTGCCAGCAGCTTAGGACAGGGGAAGGATGAAAAACTGTTTTTT.

The rearrangement links TRBV18 to TRBJ2-1; a weak D match, TRBD2 (6 bases). V was pared by 0 bases and J by 4 bases, with 13 bases between. The CDR3 is 16 amino acids. Germline loops: CDR1 KGHSH, CDR2 LQKENI. The CDR3 spells CASSPPGGGFYNEQFF. The DNA for the CDR3 is TGTGCCAGCTCACCACCGGGAGGAGGGTTTTACAATGAGCAGTTCTTC.

The rearrangement links TRBV24-1 to TRBJ2-3, with 9 nucleotides matching TRBD2. Germline V lookup: CDR1 KGHDR, CDR2 SFDVKD. CDR3 length: 14 amino acids. After removal of 4 bases from V and 6 bases from J, the junction contained 4 bases not matched to a gene. The CDR3 reads CATSEAGGIDTQYF. The CDR3 nucleotides read TGTGCCACCAGTGAAGCGGGAGGTATTGATACGCAGTATTTT.

The rearrangement uses TRBV29-1 and TRBJ2-7; 7 bases align to TRBD1. Germline trimming cut 7 bases from V and 3 bases from J; bases unmatched to any gene: 9. Germline CDR1 SQVTM, CDR2 ANQGSEA. This CDR3 comprises 13 residues. The CDR3 sequence is CSALTGLGYEQYF. Here the CDR3 DNA reads TGCAGCGCTCTGACAGGGTTGGGCTACGAGCAGTACTTC.

This chain links TRBV9 with TRBJ2-7; D is uncertain. This CDR3 contains 14 residues. V lost 0 bases and J lost 2, with 9 bases in between. In germline, CDR1 is SGDLS, CDR2 YYNGEE. Written as DNA, the CDR3 is TGTGCCAGCAGCGTAGGACATAGACCCTACGAGCAGTACTTC. It specifies CASSVGHRPYEQYF.

The chain uses TRBV10-1 and TRBJ1-1, with 7 bases identical to TRBD1. The trim removed 6 bases at V and 1 base at J, leaving 11 bases unmatched. CDR3 length equals 16 residues. CDR1 is WNHNN and CDR2 is SYGVQD in the germline V gene (reference sequence). CDR3 in DNA: TGCGCCAGCAGAGGGGGCAGACAGATTACGAACACTGAAGCTTTCTTT. It encodes CASRGGRQITNTEAFF.

In regard to this clone: Other DNA sequences from this sample encode an identical CDR3 as well. The V and J genes are TRBV5-1 and TRBJ2-1; possible D gene TRBD2, 6 bases. V was trimmed by 0 bases and J by 4 bases, leaving 8 bases between them. Germline CDR1 and CDR2: SGHRS and YFSETQ. This CDR3 comprises 14 residues. The CDR3 spells CASSLGGLYNEQFF. The CDR3 bases are TGCGCCAGCAGCTTGGGGGGACTTTACAATGAGCAGTTCTTC.